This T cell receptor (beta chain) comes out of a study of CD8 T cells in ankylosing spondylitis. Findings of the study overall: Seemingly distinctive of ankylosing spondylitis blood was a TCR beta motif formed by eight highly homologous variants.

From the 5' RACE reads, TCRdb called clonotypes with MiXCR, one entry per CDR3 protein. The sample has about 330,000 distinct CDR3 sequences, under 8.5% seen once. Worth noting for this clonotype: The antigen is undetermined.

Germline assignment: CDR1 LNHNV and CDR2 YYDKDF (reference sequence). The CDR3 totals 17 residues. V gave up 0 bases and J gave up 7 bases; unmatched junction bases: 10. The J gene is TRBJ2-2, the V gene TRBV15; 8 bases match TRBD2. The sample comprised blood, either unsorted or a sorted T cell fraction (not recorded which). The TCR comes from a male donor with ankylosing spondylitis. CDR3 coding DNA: TGTGCCACCAGCAGAGATCTGGCGGGAGGATCGGGCGGGGAGCTGTTTTTT. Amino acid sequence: CATSRDLAGGSGGELFF.